Listed below are T cell receptor beta chains from one sample, sequenced in a study of shared clonotypes between healthy human individuals. Clones were read by immunoSEQ multiplex PCR, and TCRdb kept only the in-frame ones, dropping some. The sample has 600,000 or so clones, approximately 95% seen once; the top ten hold approximately 0.11%. Sequencing was performed on naive CD8+ T cells sorted from blood. The receptors were gathered from a young woman in good health. Both conserved end residues are part of each CDR3. Each record gives: clone size, V gene, J gene, D gene, CDR3 DNA, CDR3 protein. D genes are given only for firm matches. Not every row has a clone size; where given, it reads once, few, many or a size class.

-,TRBV5-6,TRBJ2-7,-,TGTGCCAGCAGCTCGCACCAACGGGGGCTCACCTACGAGCAGTACTTC,CASSSHQRGLTYEQYF
-,TRBV28,TRBJ2-3,-,TGTGCCAGCAGTTATGCGGGCTGGGGCACAGATACGCAGTATTTT,CASSYAGWGTDTQYF
-,TRBV5-1,TRBJ1-1,-,TGCGCCAGCAGCCCATTTAGGAGGACTGAAGCTTTCTTT,CASSPFRRTEAFF
-,TRBV29-1,TRBJ2-5,-,TGCAGCGTGGAAGAGGAGACCCAGTACTTC,CSVEEETQYF
-,TRBV2,TRBJ2-7,-,TGTGCCAGCAGTGATGGGGGCGTTGTGTCGTGG,CASSDGGVVSW
once,TRBV4-1,TRBJ1-3,-,TGCGCCAGCAGCCAAGATGAGGTGTACTCTGGAAACACCATATATTTT,CASSQDEVYSGNTIYF
-,TRBV6-1,TRBJ2-7,TRBD2,TGTGCCAGCAGTGGTACTAGCGTAACCTACGAGCAGTACTTC,CASSGTSVTYEQYF
-,TRBV9,TRBJ1-1,-,TGTGCCAGCAGCGTAGGTTTTAGGGGGAACACTGAAGCTTTCTTT,CASSVGFRGNTEAFF
-,TRBV19,TRBJ2-1,-,TGTGCCAGTAGTATTTGGGCAGCTAATGAGCAGTTCTTC,CASSIWAANEQFF
-,TRBV11-2,TRBJ2-1,-,TGTGCCAGCAGCTTAGTGGGTGGCAATGAGCAGTTCTTC,CASSLVGGNEQFF
-,TRBV5-6,TRBJ2-7,-,TGTGCCAGCAGCGGAGGGCTAGGGGCCTACGAGCAGTACTTC,CASSGGLGAYEQYF
-,TRBV13,TRBJ2-2,-,TGTGCCAGCAGCTTAGACGGAAACGGGGAGCTGTTTTTT,CASSLDGNGELFF
-,TRBV28,TRBJ1-5,-,TGTGCCAGCAGTTTTCTAACTCTTAGGGGGGTCGATCAGCCCCAGCATTTT,CASSFLTLRGVDQPQHF
-,TRBV11-2,TRBJ1-5,-,TGTGCCAGCAGCTTAGATGGCAGTCGCAATCAGCCCCAGCATTTT,CASSLDGSRNQPQHF
-,TRBV27,TRBJ2-7,-,TGTGCCAGCAGTTTGGGGCGGTGGGGAGCGGCCTACGAGCAGTACTTC,CASSLGRWGAAYEQYF
-,TRBV28,TRBJ2-7,-,TGTGCCAGCAGTTTTCACGAAACCTACGAGCAGTACTTC,CASSFHETYEQYF
-,TRBV7-9,TRBJ1-1,-,TGTGCCAGCAGCCCCACGGGGACTGAAGCTTTCTTT,CASSPTGTEAFF
-,TRBV19,TRBJ1-1,-,TGTGCCAGTGGGGTTGGGGGCACTGAAGCTTTCTTT,CASGVGGTEAFF
-,TRBV27,TRBJ2-7,TRBD1,TGTGCCAGCAGTGCAGGGGGATACGAGCAGTACTTC,CASSAGGYEQYF
-,TRBV10-1,TRBJ2-7,TRBD2,TGCGCCAGCAGTGACCTCCCGGGAGGGGCCTACGAGCAGTACTTC,CASSDLPGGAYEQYF
-,TRBV27,TRBJ2-3,TRBD2,TGTGCCAGCAGTTTACTAGCGGGAGCTTCAGATACGCAGTATTTT,CASSLLAGASDTQYF
once,TRBV27,TRBJ2-7,TRBD2,TGTGCCAGCAGTACTCTCGGGACTAGCGGGGCATCCTACGAGCAGTACTTC,CASSTLGTSGASYEQYF
-,TRBV27,TRBJ2-2,-,TGTGCCAGCAGCCCAGCTACATCGAACACCGGGGAGCTGTTTTTT,CASSPATSNTGELFF
-,TRBV27,TRBJ1-3,-,TGTGCCAGACGCCGCTCTGGAAACACCATATATTTT,CARRRSGNTIYF
-,TRBV29-1,TRBJ2-3,TRBD2,TGCAGCGTTGACACTAGCGGGAGACTCACAGATACGCAGTATTTT,CSVDTSGRLTDTQYF
-,TRBV2,TRBJ2-1,TRBD1,TGTGCCAGCAGTTACAGACAGGGCTGGGACAATGAGCAGTTCTTC,CASSYRQGWDNEQFF
few,TRBV6-6,TRBJ1-1,-,TGTGCCAGCAGTTCCCGGACTGGCGGCACTGAAGCTTTCTTT,CASSSRTGGTEAFF
-,TRBV29-1,TRBJ2-1,-,TGCAGCTACGCTAGTGACTATGAGCAGTTCTTC,CSYASDYEQFF
-,TRBV9,TRBJ2-3,-,TGTGCCAGCAGCGGACTAATGGATACGCAGTATTTT,CASSGLMDTQYF
-,TRBV28,TRBJ2-7,TRBD1,TGTGCCAGCAGACTGACAGGGTTAGCCTACGAGCAGTACTTC,CASRLTGLAYEQYF
-,TRBV4-2,TRBJ2-7,-,TGTGCCAGCAGCCAAGGACTAGGCTACGAGCAGTACTTC,CASSQGLGYEQYF
-,TRBV5-1,TRBJ2-2,-,TGCGCCAGCAGCACTGACCCCGTGGGGGGTTTGAACACCGGGGAGCTGTTTTTT,CASSTDPVGGLNTGELFF
-,TRBV23-1,TRBJ2-6,-,TGCGCCAGCAGTCATCAGGGCGCTAGCTCTGGGGCCAACGTCCTGACTTTC,CASSHQGASSGANVLTF
-,TRBV19,TRBJ2-1,TRBD2,TGTGCCAGTAGCCCTATACCAGAAATCGGGACTAGCGGGAGGCCCACATTTTTATCAGTGCAGTTCTTC,CASSPIPEIGTSGRPTFLSVQFF
-,TRBV5-1,TRBJ2-2,-,TGCGCCAGCAGCCCCAGGCCAGGCAGGGCCGGGGAGCTGTTTTTT,CASSPRPGRAGELFF
-,TRBV30,TRBJ2-7,-,TGTGCCTGGAGTGTGCAGGTGAGCTACGAGCAGTACTTC,CAWSVQVSYEQYF
-,TRBV20-1,TRBJ2-1,-,TGCAGCTTTCCACTTGGGTCGGAGCAGTTCTTC,CSFPLGSEQFF
-,TRBV6-5,TRBJ2-4,-,TGTGCCAGCACAAGGCAGTGGGGAGGCAAAAACATTCAGTACTTC,CASTRQWGGKNIQYF
-,TRBV27,TRBJ1-1,-,TGTGCCAGCAGACCCAGGGCGGGGTACACTGAAGCTTTCTTT,CASRPRAGYTEAFF
-,TRBV27,TRBJ1-4,-,TGTGCCAGCAGTCTACTAACCCCCCGGGTCGGGGAAAAACTGTTTTTT,CASSLLTPRVGEKLFF
-,TRBV5-4,TRBJ2-7,TRBD1,TGTGCCAGCAGCAGCCTACCGGGACAGGGTGGCTACGAGCAGTACTTC,CASSSLPGQGGYEQYF
-,TRBV6-1,TRBJ2-2,-,TGTGCCAGCAGTGAACTAGGGCAGGGCACCGGGGAGCTGTTTTTT,CASSELGQGTGELFF
-,TRBV2,TRBJ2-3,-,TGTGCCAGCGGAGCGGATACGCAGTATTTT,CASGADTQYF
-,TRBV18,TRBJ2-3,-,TGTGCCAGCTCACCCACCGGGGCGGTAGGGCCAGATACGCAGTATTTT,CASSPTGAVGPDTQYF
-,TRBV2,TRBJ2-7,-,TGTGCCAGCAGTTTCACTAGACCCTCCTACGAGCAGTACTTC,CASSFTRPSYEQYF
-,TRBV4-1,TRBJ1-2,TRBD1,TGCGCCAGCAGCTTTCGGACAGGGGGCAACTATGGCTACACCTTC,CASSFRTGGNYGYTF
-,TRBV28,TRBJ2-1,-,TGTGCCAGCAGCACGACGGTTTACAATGAGCAGTTCTTC,CASSTTVYNEQFF
once,TRBV19,TRBJ2-7,-,TGTGCCAGTAGTAGCTTTCCTAGCTCCTACGAGCAGTACTTC,CASSSFPSSYEQYF
once,TRBV28,TRBJ2-5,-,TGTGCCAGCAGTTTATTCTCAGGGGACGAGACCCAGTACTTC,CASSLFSGDETQYF
-,TRBV7-9,TRBJ2-5,-,TGTGCCAGCCGCACGGCCTTAGAAGAGACCCAGTACTTC,CASRTALEETQYF
once,TRBV5-8,TRBJ2-7,TRBD1,TGTGCCAGCAGCTTGGAGGGACAGGCGTACGAGCAGTACTTC,CASSLEGQAYEQYF
-,TRBV4-1,TRBJ2-1,TRBD2,TGCGCCAGCAGCCAACCCCTCGGGCTAGCGGGAGGGAGCTCCTACAATGAGCAGTTCTTC,CASSQPLGLAGGSSYNEQFF
-,TRBV13,TRBJ2-7,-,TGTGCCAGCAGCCTCGGGTGGGGGATAGGGTACGAGCAGTACTTC,CASSLGWGIGYEQYF
-,TRBV19,TRBJ2-3,-,TGTGCCAGTAGTCTCGGGACGGTTACAACAGATACGCAGTATTTT,CASSLGTVTTDTQYF
-,TRBV4-1,TRBJ2-7,-,TGCGCCAGCAGCCCGGGGGAAGCGGCCTACGAGCAGTACTTC,CASSPGEAAYEQYF
-,TRBV28,TRBJ2-1,TRBD2,TGTGCCAGCAGTTTAATTCTAGCGGGAGTGAACAATGAGCAGTTCTTC,CASSLILAGVNNEQFF
-,TRBV2,TRBJ2-5,-,TGTGCCAGCAGTGACCAGGGTTTGGAGACCCAGTACTTC,CASSDQGLETQYF
-,TRBV28,TRBJ1-5,-,TGTGCCAGCAGTTTTCTGGGTAGCAATCAGCCCCAGCATTTT,CASSFLGSNQPQHF
-,TRBV28,TRBJ1-1,TRBD1,TGTGCCAGGGACAGGGGAAAGACGAACACTGAAGCTTTCTTT,CARDRGKTNTEAFF